Following are 30 T cell receptor beta chains from one sample sequenced in a study of shared clonotypes between healthy human individuals. Only in-frame clones appear in the TCRdb table, and some are missing; sequencing was by immunoSEQ multiplex PCR. The sample has some 690,000 clones, less than 95% seen once; the top ten hold 34%. Sequenced: memory CD8+ T cells from PBMCs. Subset of the sample: CD45RO+ cells pooled with CCR7-negative TemRA cells. All receptors derive from a man between 18 and 29 years old in good health. Some clones in this sample may be carry-over from other donors' samples.

Notes on this clone: The sample contains more than one DNA sequence encoding this CDR3. The chain joins TRBV27 to TRBJ1-2; perhaps TRBD1 as D (5 bases). Between the trimmed V and J ends, which lost 3 bases and 4 bases, there was a span of 9 bases. Germline CDR1 MNHEY, CDR2 SMNVEV (reference sequence). This CDR3 is 13 amino acids long. CDR3 DNA: TGTGCCAGCAGTTTGAGGGGCCTCTATGGCTACACCTTC. Translated: CASSLRGLYGYTF.

V usage is TRBV5-1 and J usage is TRBJ2-7; the D is unclear. This CDR3 contains 14 residues. Looked up from germline, CDR1 is SGHRS and CDR2 is YFSETQ. V was cut by 0 bases and J by 0 bases, with 7 bases left in between. The CDR3: CASSLEEYSYEQYF. The CDR3 bases are TGCGCCAGCAGCTTGGAGGAATACTCCTACGAGCAGTACTTC.

Only one count was recorded for this clone. An end of the junction does not agree with germline; a read error may underlie this. This chain links TRBV4-3 with TRBJ2-7, with 10 bases lining up with TRBD2. CDR3 length: 17 amino acids. Germline values: CDR1 LGHNA, CDR2 YSLEER. CDR3 loop: CASSQDLAGGHLDERYF. The CDR3 DNA reads as TGCGCCAGCAGCCAAGATTTAGCGGGAGGACACTTAGACGAGCGGTACTTC.

The chain uses TRBV7-9 and TRBJ1-2; 8 bases align to TRBD1. Germline CDR1 reads SEHNR; CDR2 reads FQNEAQ (reference sequence). Losses at the gene ends were 1 base for V and 2 bases for J; bases not matched to a gene: 3. CDR3 length: 15 amino acids. DNA of the CDR3: TGTGCCAGCAGCTTAGGGGACAGGCTCAACTATGGCTACACCTTC. It encodes CASSLGDRLNYGYTF.

V gene TRBV4-1 combines with J gene TRBJ1-2, with D possibly being TRBD1 (6 bases). V shed 5 bases and J shed 3 bases, with 10 bases lying between them. Germline V lookup: CDR1 MGHRA, CDR2 YSYEKL. This CDR3 is 13 amino acids long. The CDR3 DNA reads TGCGCCAGCAGCGGGGGGGCACACTATGGCTACACCTTC. It encodes CASSGGAHYGYTF.

CDR3 region: CASSELLADHNEQFF. CDR3 DNA sequence: TGTGCCAGCAGTGAGTTACTAGCGGATCACAATGAGCAGTTCTTC. V usage is TRBV27 and J usage is TRBJ2-1, with TRBD2 identical over 8 bases. Germline V lookup: CDR1 MNHEY, CDR2 SMNVEV (reference sequence). The J segment lost 5 bases and the V segment lost 5 bases, leaving 8 bases of the junction unmatched. This CDR3 contains 15 residues.

The chain employs TRBV6-5 and TRBJ2-3; perhaps TRBD2 as D (6 bases). Germline CDR1 and CDR2: MNHEY and SVGAGI. Trimming removed 1 base from V and 1 base from J, with 9 bases in between. The CDR3 extends over 15 amino acids. Written as DNA, the CDR3 is TGTGCCAGCAGTTACTTCTCGGGGGGCACAGATACGCAGTATTTT. This encodes CASSYFSGGTDTQYF.

The rearrangement links TRBV5-4 to TRBJ2-2; D not resolved. Looked up from germline, CDR1 is SGHNT and CDR2 is YYREEE (reference sequence). The CDR3 extends over 16 amino acids. V dropped 5 bases and J dropped 1 base, with 15 bases sitting between them. The CDR3 DNA follows: TGTGCCAGCAGACCCAACACAGCGTTGAACACCGGGGAGCTGTTTTTT. Translation: CASRPNTALNTGELFF.

The chain combines TRBV29-1 with TRBJ2-7, with 9 bases identical to TRBD1. Germline values: CDR1 SQVTM, CDR2 ANQGSEA. V shed 1 base and J 3 bases; nucleotides not matched to a gene: 7. The CDR3 runs to 15 residues. CDR3 protein: CSVEGLGTGSYEQYF. The CDR3 coding sequence is TGCAGCGTTGAAGGCCTCGGGACAGGGAGCTACGAGCAGTACTTC.

The chain recombines TRBV5-6 with TRBJ1-4; D not resolved. V lost 0 bases to trimming and J lost 4 bases, with 10 bases between them. The CDR3 contains 15 residues. Germline V gene sequence: CDR1 SGHDT, CDR2 YYEEEE. The CDR3 coding sequence is TGTGCCAGCAGCTTGGAAGGGAGGGTTAATGAAAAACTGTTTTTT. It codes for CASSLEGRVNEKLFF.

This chain links TRBV7-8 with TRBJ2-7; unclear D gene. Trimming took off 2 bases at V and 5 bases at J, with 13 bases between the two ends. The CDR3 sequence is 14 residues long. Germline CDR1 and CDR2: SGHVS and FQNEAQ. The CDR3 region is CASSLWPAGNEQYF. The CDR3 DNA sequence: TGTGCCAGCAGCTTATGGCCAGCTGGCAACGAGCAGTACTTC.

This clone has just one count. The chain combines TRBV27 with TRBJ2-5; TRBD1 matches at 7 bases. The CDR3 length is 15 residues. CDR1 is MNHEY and CDR2 is SMNVEV in the germline V gene (reference sequence). After removal of 3 bases from V and 3 bases from J, the junction contained 7 bases not matched to a gene. The CDR3: CASSFLTGVKETQYF. Here the CDR3 DNA reads TGTGCCAGCAGTTTTCTCACAGGGGTCAAAGAGACCCAGTACTTC.

V is TRBV21-1 and J is TRBJ2-3; the table's D call, TRBD2, has no DNA check behind it. TRBV21-1 is a documented pseudogene. CDR3 length: 20 amino acids. CDR3 DNA: TGTGCCAGCAGCAAACCTTACCCCTTAGCGGGAGAGGAGGGCACAGATACGCAGTATTTT. Protein product: CASSKPYPLAGEEGTDTQYF.

CDR3 residues: CASSLGTSGRLEQFF. The CDR3 DNA reads TGTGCCAGCTCACTAGGGACTAGCGGGCGTCTTGAGCAGTTCTTC. The chain carries TRBV18 and TRBJ2-1; 12 nucleotides line up with TRBD2. Unmatched junction bases numbered 7, after V lost 4 bases and J lost 9 bases. The CDR3 runs to 15 residues. Germline loops: CDR1 KGHSH, CDR2 LQKENI.

The rearrangement uses TRBV5-1 and TRBJ1-1; TRBD1 is a possible D gene (6 bases). CDR3 length equals 15 residues. Trimming shortened V by 3 bases and J by 4 bases, and 16 bases separated the two germline ends. CDR1 and CDR2 from the germline V gene are SGHRS and YFSETQ. CDR3 nucleotide sequence: TGCGCCAGCAGCTCAAATAGCGGGGGCCGCACTGAAGCTTTCTTT. Its protein product is CASSSNSGGRTEAFF.

The rearrangement uses TRBV4-1 and TRBJ2-7; D possibly corresponds to TRBD2 (5 bases). Germline lookup yields CDR1 MGHRA and CDR2 YSYEKL. V was clipped by 4 bases and J by 3 bases, with 10 bases between them. The CDR3 extends over 13 amino acids. CDR3 region: CASSLSGYYEQYF. CDR3 bases: TGCGCCAGCAGCCTTTCGGGGTACTACGAGCAGTACTTC.

Notes on this clone: Other DNA sequences in this specimen translate into the identical CDR3. The chain recombines TRBV27 with TRBJ2-7; D is ambiguous. Germline V gene data show CDR1 as MNHEY and CDR2 as SMNVEV (reference sequence). Trimming cost V 6 bases and J 0 bases, with 9 bases left between them. The CDR3 covers 13 residues. DNA for the CDR3: TGTGCCAGCAGCTCTGGGGACTCCTACGAGCAGTACTTC. Translation: CASSSGDSYEQYF.

This clone was counted once. This chain connects TRBV5-1 to TRBJ2-7; TRBD2 might be the D (5 bases). This CDR3 region has 16 residues. V dropped 3 bases and J dropped 4 bases, with 20 bases sitting between them. The germline CDR1 and CDR2 sequences are SGHRS and YFSETQ. CDR3: CASSSLSGIFRYEQYF. CDR3 DNA: TGCGCCAGCAGCTCTCTTTCCGGGATCTTTCGTTACGAGCAGTACTTC.

This clone is a singleton in its sample. The chain links TRBV7-3 to TRBJ2-1, with TRBD2 matching 11 bases. From germline, CDR1 is SGHTA and CDR2 FQGTGA. This CDR3 has 14 residues. The junction had 7 bases not matched to a gene; V was cut back by 5 bases and J by 10 bases. CDR3 coding DNA: TGTGCCAGCAGCCCGATAGCGGGAGGGCCCGAGCAGTTCTTC. Translated, it gives CASSPIAGGPEQFF.

The chain combines TRBV27 with TRBJ2-1; D gene uncertain. The V gene lost 2 bases and the J gene lost 0 bases, with 8 bases spanning the gap. The germline V gene encodes CDR1 MNHEY and CDR2 SMNVEV (reference sequence). The CDR3 length is 15 residues. CDR3 coding DNA: TGTGCCAGCAGTTTAAACCCAAGCTCCTACAATGAGCAGTTCTTC. This sequence encodes CASSLNPSSYNEQFF.

The chain carries TRBV29-1 and TRBJ1-2, with 7 positions matching TRBD1. Germline-derived CDR1 and CDR2 are SQVTM and ANQGSEA. There are 11 residues in the CDR3. V lost 6 bases, J lost 6 bases, and 4 bases stayed unmatched. The CDR3 DNA sequence: TGCAGCGTACGGGACAGCAATGGCTACACCTTC. Its protein is CSVRDSNGYTF.

The rearrangement links TRBV7-9 to TRBJ1-1; the D gene is possibly TRBD1 (6 bases). V was cut by 4 bases and J by 6 bases, with 18 bases left in between. Germline V gives CDR1 SEHNR, CDR2 FQNEAQ (reference sequence). CDR3 length equals 15 residues. The CDR3 DNA sequence: TGTGCCAGCAGCTCGCCCCCCAGGGGCATCGCTGAAGCTTTCTTT. Its translation is CASSSPPRGIAEAFF.

The rearrangement uses TRBV5-4 and TRBJ2-7, with 10 bases identical to TRBD2. With 4 bases clipped from V and 6 bases from J, the junction kept 7 bases outside the gene matches. This CDR3 is built from 14 residues. Per the germline V gene, CDR1 is SGHNT and CDR2 is YYREEE (reference sequence). Here the CDR3 DNA reads TGTGCCAGCAGCAGAAGCGGGAGGGCGGGCGAGCAGTACTTC. This sequence encodes CASSRSGRAGEQYF. Supplemented by reference TRBV5-4 and TRBJ2-7, the full variable domain reads ETGVTQSPTHLIKTRGQQVTLRCSSQSGHNTVSWYQQALGQGPQFIFQYYREEENGRGNFPPRFSGLQFPNYSSELNVNALELDDSALYLCASSRSGRAGEQYFGPGTRLTVT.

The rearrangement joins TRBV11-1 to TRBJ2-1; the D is unclear. The CDR3 spans 17 residues. From germline, CDR1 is SGHAT and CDR2 FQDESV (reference sequence). The V end was cut by 1 base, the J end by 0 bases, with 13 bases between. CDR3 sequence (DNA): TGTGCCAGCAGCTTAGGGAGAGTGGTTAGCTCCTACAATGAGCAGTTCTTC. Translating it yields CASSLGRVVSSYNEQFF.

V usage is TRBV27 and J usage is TRBJ2-7; D gene unclear. Germline loops: CDR1 MNHEY, CDR2 SMNVEV (reference sequence). V lost 5 bases and J lost 1, with 12 bases in between. The CDR3 has 14 amino acids. CDR3 nucleotide sequence: TGTGCCAGCAGTCAGATTAGCAGTTCCTACGAGCAGTACTTC. It specifies CASSQISSSYEQYF.

The J gene is TRBJ2-1, the V gene TRBV27, with a tentative D call TRBD2 (6 bases). CDR1 and CDR2 from the germline V gene are MNHEY and SMNVEV (reference sequence). This CDR3 contains 15 residues. V gave up 6 bases and J gave up 2 bases, with 14 bases separating them. The CDR3 nucleotides read TGTGCCAGCAGCCCGGAGGGGCCCCCCTACAATGAGCAGTTCTTC. Residues: CASSPEGPPYNEQFF.

The DNA for the CDR3 is TGTGCCAGCAGTTTCAACGTCAGGGGAAAACTGTTTTTT. Its protein product is CASSFNVRGKLFF. J is TRBJ1-4 and V is TRBV28; weak D call: TRBD1 (6 bases). Trimming removed 3 bases at V and 10 bases at J, with 12 bases between. CDR3 size: 13 residues. The germline V gene has CDR1 MDHEN and CDR2 SYDVKM.

The V call is TRBV27, the J call TRBJ2-1; D may be TRBD1 (6 bases). Germline lookup yields CDR1 MNHEY and CDR2 SMNVEV (reference sequence). V was shortened by 0 bases and J by 3 bases, with 12 bases between the two germline ends. CDR3 length: 16 residues. CDR3 nucleotides: TGTGCCAGCAGTTTATCGGGGGCGGGTTACTACAATGAGCAGTTCTTC. Its translation is CASSLSGAGYYNEQFF.

This sequence joins TRBV7-7 and TRBJ1-3; no firm D call. The CDR3 is 15 amino acids. The germline V gene encodes CDR1 SSHAT and CDR2 FNYEAQ (reference sequence). Trimming left V 5 bases short and J 2 bases short, with 13 bases between. This CDR3 is CASSLARGTGNTIYF. CDR3 in DNA: TGTGCCAGCAGCCTCGCCCGGGGAACTGGAAACACCATATATTTT.

The sample holds one count of this clone. Other DNA sequences of this sample code for an identical CDR3. This chain joins TRBV20-1 and TRBJ2-7, with D uncertain. The CDR3 consists of 9 residues. V was trimmed by 5 bases and J by 3 bases, leaving 2 bases between them. Germline CDR1 and CDR2: DFQATT and SNEGSKA (reference sequence). DNA of the CDR3: TGCAGTGCTGGCTACGAGCAGTACTTC. Amino acid sequence: CSAGYEQYF.